This T cell receptor beta chain is drawn from a study of CD8+ T cells in alopecia areata (dated by TCRdb to the late 2010s). In terms of the full investigation: The treated patients took part in an open-label pilot trial in which moderate-to-severe alopecia areata was treated with oral tofacitinib at 5 to 10 mg twice daily. Patients received tofacitinib for 6 to 18 months and were then followed off drug for 6 months to check for delayed response and recurrence. To study T cell clonal expansion in alopecia areata, the researchers applied high-throughput TCRbeta sequencing to both the C3H/HeJ mouse model and human patients. On the human side, TCRbeta sequencing was run on scalp tissue and on sorted CD4+ and CD8+ peripheral blood T cells from healthy controls and from alopecia areata patients with either patchy or totalis/universalis disease. Tofacitinib-treated patients had biopsies at baseline and at 4 and 24 weeks of treatment, with a later scalp biopsy in several patients. Scalp clonality was compared across normal scalp (n=4), patchy alopecia areata scalp (n=8), and alopecia totalis/universalis scalp (n=8). RNA was obtained with the PAXgene miRNA kit for fixed scalp, the miRNeasy kit for PBMCs, and the RNeasy kit for mouse skin. Amplification of TCRbeta CDR3 regions was done by immunoSEQ multiplex PCR using 35 Vbeta forward primers and 13 Jbeta reverse primers.

Library generation was performed with the immunoSEQ multiplex PCR assay. RNA was extracted from all samples and reverse transcribed into cDNA as template for TCR sequencing. First-strand cDNA was synthesized using SuperScript III with a 2:1 mix of oligo-dT and random hexamers. A synthetic immune receptor repertoire was used to gauge amplification bias, and whatever bias remained was removed computationally. Per the authors' processing: Raw reads were preprocessed to remove errors, and CDR3 was defined according to IMGT conventions as the region from the conserved cysteine to phenylalanine. Clonality was computed as 1 minus the Shannon entropy, with the entropy normalized by log2 of the number of productive unique TCRs. CD4 or CD8 identity of scalp clones was inferred by cross-referencing scalp TCRbeta sequences with sorted blood CD4 and CD8 repertoires. The immuneACCESS repertoire file appears here via TCRdb, limited to in-frame rearrangements. These files lack a portion of the clones; in checked studies, under half of the deficit traces to unresolved V genes, and the cause of the others is not known. Clone size and the V and J calls come from that table; the DNA yielded D and trimming. The sample has 150,000 to 200,000 clones on record, about 67% of them singletons. The top ten constitute approximately 10% of the sample.

The CDR3 holds 15 amino acids from the cysteine to the phenylalanine. This entry keeps only the CDR3 DNA: 45 bases, framed from base 1. From V the trimming removes 6 bases and from J it removes 0 bases, while the gene matches leave 4 bases of the junction unaccounted for. Sequences SQVTM (CDR1) and ANQGSEA (CDR2) are obtained from the germline V gene. This clone appeared a few times. Which antigen it targets is not known. Qualities for individual bases were not recorded, and no much larger clone is one base off. The sample's time point, from its label and the paper: baseline before oral tofacitinib. Lesional scalp punch biopsies and peripheral blood were obtained from alopecia areata patients. PBMCs were isolated by density centrifugation and stained for CD3, CD4 and CD8, and CD4+ and CD8+ T cells were sorted on a FACSAria. Points the paper makes about the study in general: Compared with normal scalp, lesional scalp, particularly in alopecia totalis/universalis, had higher clonality and more expanded CD8+ clones, which suggests antigenic drive. Compared with mice, TCR sequences shared between patients were less clear, possibly partly because of HLA diversity across the patient population. Unlike mouse skin, which is dominated by gammadelta T cells, normal human skin has resident alphabeta T cells that are also sequenced, and this complicates analysis of the scalp TCR repertoire.

Sequences were derived from CD8+ T cells sorted from blood, sampled at week 0. This TCR came from a human donor with alopecia areata. The rearranged chain carries TRBV29-1 and TRBJ2-6, with 8 junctional bases fitting TRBD1. The CDR3 loop reads CSVQGDLSGANVLTF. The DNA is TGCAGCGTACAGGGGGACCTCTCTGGGGCCAACGTCCTGACTTTC.